This T cell receptor beta chain was documented in a study of T cell responses to AZD1222 COVID-19 vaccine. Findings and caveats of the study: Scientists sampled the repertoires only once the peak T cell response had passed. Baseline serostatus was positive in only a handful of AZD1222 recipients. When two AZD1222 doses had been given, Spike-specific TCR breadth and depth rose. Clonal diversity may have been underestimated, and the donors were mostly white British, with more females than males.

Profiled with immunoSEQ multiplex PCR; TCRdb holds only in-frame clones, not every one. The sample gives approximately 170,000 clones, 80% to 90% of which show up once; 6.9% is in the top ten. CDR1 SGHNT and CDR2 YYREEE come from the germline V gene (reference sequence). The CDR3 consists of 14 residues. Trimming stripped 2 bases from V and 4 bases from J, with 10 bases between. In regard to this clone: Its target is unknown.

The sequence came from an adult in good health. The specimen comprised peripheral blood, sampled on day 0 of AZD1222 vaccination. The V gene is TRBV5-4, the J gene TRBJ1-3; maybe TRBD1 (5 bases). CDR3 sequence (DNA): TGTGCCAGCAGCTTCGGGACCGCAGGAAACACCATATATTTT. It specifies CASSFGTAGNTIYF.